This record covers a single TCR beta chain. The clone's antigen remains unknown. No much larger clone exists at a distance of one base, and base qualities are not known. TCRbeta CDR3 regions were amplified from genomic DNA by means of the immunoSEQ Assay, a bias-controlled multiplex PCR. Per the authors' processing: The number of nucleated cells in each sample was estimated by amplification of reference gene primers within the assay. To quantify the absolute abundance of each unique TCRbeta CDR3 rearrangement, sequence reads were collapsed and filtered. For each sample, productive Simpson clonality was calculated as the square root of Simpson's diversity index over productive rearrangements. In its TCRdb copy, this immuneACCESS table keeps in-frame sequences only and misses some clones. Where compared with another copy, unresolved V genes explain less than half of these, and the others have no known cause. The V and J calls and clone size were taken over from that table, and D and trimming were inferred from the DNA. This sample lists 250,000 to 300,000 clones; 85% to 90% were detected once. The ten most abundant clones make up 3.7% of the sample.

Whole blood was collected in K2EDTA tubes by collaborating institutions according to the institutions' own protocols. Collaborator samples were shipped for TCRbeta analysis as frozen whole blood, isolated PBMCs, or DNA extracted from either sample type. Trimming removed 9 bases from V and 4 bases from J; the gene matches leave 9 bases unexplained. The germline V gene (reference sequence) specifies LNHDA as CDR1 and SQIVND as CDR2. Spanning cysteine to phenylalanine, the CDR3 consists of 15 amino acids. The DNA shown is the 45-base CDR3, in frame from base 1. This entry belongs to a study of blood T cell repertoires in COVID-19 (TCRdb year 2020). General notes on the study: The collaborator samples originated in the United States, Italy and Spain and spanned the acute and convalescent phases of COVID-19. Samples came from the ongoing ImmuneRACE study (first 160 participants) plus 1,254 subjects from 6 global collaborators. Sample metadata almost always included a de-identified subject ID, COVID-19 status, age in years and sex. The material from the prospective study consisted of cDNA or gDNA derived from T cells, B-cell-depleted T cells, or PBMCs. Deeply sampled blood TCRbeta repertoires from subjects exposed to, actively infected with, or recovered from COVID-19 were included in the dataset. A freely available public database, intended as a resource for researchers studying the immune response to SARS-CoV-2, is where the repertoires were released. HLA class I and class II types, where available, came from metadata supplied by the sample provider rather than from assay-based typing.

What the work shows at the level of the full study, not this receptor alone: How much clinical and demographic metadata was included differed by source and by participant, and the metadata was provided uncurated.

Sequenced sample: peripheral blood. The clonotype originates from a woman aged 40 to 50 with acute or convalescent COVID-19. This chain is built from TRBV19 and TRBJ1-5, with 10 bases in between that match TRBD1. The encoded CDR3 is CASRDRGPPNQPQHF. Read as DNA, the sequence is TGTGCCAGCCGAGACAGGGGGCCCCCGAATCAGCCCCAGCATTTT. Supplemented by the reference TRBV19 and TRBJ1-5 proteins around the CDR3, the complete variable domain is DGGITQSPKYLFRKEGQNVTLSCEQNLNHDAMYWYRQDPGQGLRLIYYSQIVNDFQKGDIAEGYSVSREKKESFPLTVTSAQKNPTAFYLCASRDRGPPNQPQHFGDGTRLSIL.